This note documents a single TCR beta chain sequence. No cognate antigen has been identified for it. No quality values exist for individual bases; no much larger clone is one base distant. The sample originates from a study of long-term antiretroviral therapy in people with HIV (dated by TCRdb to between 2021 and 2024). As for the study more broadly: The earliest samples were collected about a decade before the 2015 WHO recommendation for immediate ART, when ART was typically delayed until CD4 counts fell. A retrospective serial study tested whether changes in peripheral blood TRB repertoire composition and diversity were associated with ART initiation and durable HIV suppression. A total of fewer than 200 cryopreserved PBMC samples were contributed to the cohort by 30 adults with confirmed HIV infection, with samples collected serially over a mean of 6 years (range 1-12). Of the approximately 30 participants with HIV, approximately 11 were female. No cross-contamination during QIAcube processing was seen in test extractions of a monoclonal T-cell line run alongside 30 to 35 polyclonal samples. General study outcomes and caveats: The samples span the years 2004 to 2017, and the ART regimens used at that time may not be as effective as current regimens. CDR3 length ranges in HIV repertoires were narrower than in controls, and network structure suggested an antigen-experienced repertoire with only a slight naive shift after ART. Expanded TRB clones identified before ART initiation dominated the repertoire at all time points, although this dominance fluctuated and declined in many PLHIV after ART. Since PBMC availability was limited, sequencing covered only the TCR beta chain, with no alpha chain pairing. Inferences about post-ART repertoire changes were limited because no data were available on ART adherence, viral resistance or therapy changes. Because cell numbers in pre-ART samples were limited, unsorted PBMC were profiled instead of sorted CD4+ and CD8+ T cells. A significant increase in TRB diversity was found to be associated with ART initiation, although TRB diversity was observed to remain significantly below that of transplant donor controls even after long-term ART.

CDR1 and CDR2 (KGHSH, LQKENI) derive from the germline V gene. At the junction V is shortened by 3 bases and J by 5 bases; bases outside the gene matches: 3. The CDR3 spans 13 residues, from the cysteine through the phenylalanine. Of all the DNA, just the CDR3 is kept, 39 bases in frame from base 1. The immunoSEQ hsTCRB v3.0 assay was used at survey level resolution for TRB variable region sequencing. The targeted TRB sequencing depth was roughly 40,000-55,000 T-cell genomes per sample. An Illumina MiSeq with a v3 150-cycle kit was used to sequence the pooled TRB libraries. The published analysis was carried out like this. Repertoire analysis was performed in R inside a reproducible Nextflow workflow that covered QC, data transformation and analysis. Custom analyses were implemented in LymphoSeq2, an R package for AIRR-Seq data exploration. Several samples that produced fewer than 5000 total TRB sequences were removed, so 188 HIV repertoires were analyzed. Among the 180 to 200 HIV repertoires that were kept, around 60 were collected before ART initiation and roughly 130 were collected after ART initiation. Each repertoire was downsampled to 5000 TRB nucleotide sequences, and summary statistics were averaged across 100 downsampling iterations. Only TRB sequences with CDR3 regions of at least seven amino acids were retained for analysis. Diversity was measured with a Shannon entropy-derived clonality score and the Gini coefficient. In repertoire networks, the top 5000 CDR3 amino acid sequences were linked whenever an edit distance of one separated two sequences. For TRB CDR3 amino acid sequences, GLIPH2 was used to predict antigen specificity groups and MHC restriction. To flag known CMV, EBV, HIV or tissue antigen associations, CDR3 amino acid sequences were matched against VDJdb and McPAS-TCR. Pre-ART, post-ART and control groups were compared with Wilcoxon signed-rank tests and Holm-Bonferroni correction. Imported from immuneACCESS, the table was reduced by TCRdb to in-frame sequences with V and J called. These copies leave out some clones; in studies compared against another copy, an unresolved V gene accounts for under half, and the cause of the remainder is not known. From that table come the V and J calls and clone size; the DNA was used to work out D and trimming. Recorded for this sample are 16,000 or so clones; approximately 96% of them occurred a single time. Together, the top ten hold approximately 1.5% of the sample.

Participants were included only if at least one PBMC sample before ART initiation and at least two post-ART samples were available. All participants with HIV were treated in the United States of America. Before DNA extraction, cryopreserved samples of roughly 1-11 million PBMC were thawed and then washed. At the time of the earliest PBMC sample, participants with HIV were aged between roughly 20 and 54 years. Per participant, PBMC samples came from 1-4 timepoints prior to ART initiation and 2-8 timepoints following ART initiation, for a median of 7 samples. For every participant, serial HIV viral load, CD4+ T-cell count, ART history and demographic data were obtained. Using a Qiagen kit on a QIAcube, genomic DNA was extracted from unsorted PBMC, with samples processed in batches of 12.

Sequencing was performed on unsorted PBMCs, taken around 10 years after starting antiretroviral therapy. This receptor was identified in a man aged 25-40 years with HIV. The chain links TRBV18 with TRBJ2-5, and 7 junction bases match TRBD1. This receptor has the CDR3 CASSPTTGETQYF. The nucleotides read TGTGCCAGCTCACCCACGACAGGGGAGACCCAGTACTTC.